This TCR beta chain was captured by sequencing in a study of T cells after yellow fever vaccination. This clonotype was counted only a few times. The antigen remains unidentified. The study, taken as a whole, reports: Secondary responses were weaker yet peaked faster, day 5 versus 15. In FACS-sorted repertoires, abundant clonotypes from the bulk population could appear as contaminants. Overlap between CD4 and CD8 compartments was detected for a small share of clonotypes.

One entry per CDR3 protein, called by TCRdb with MiXCR from the 5' RACE reads. The profile shows approximately 350,000 distinct CDR3 sequences, approximately 10% of them singletons. CDR1 is SGHRS, CDR2 YFSETQ, per germline. This CDR3 has 15 amino acids. V was pared by 0 bases and J by 5 bases, with 14 bases between. The clonotype comes from a man in his late teens or twenties who received the YFV17D yellow fever vaccine. The source material was PBMCs, sampled on the day of the first yellow fever vaccination. This chain joins TRBV5-1 and TRBJ2-5; D is perhaps TRBD1 (5 bases). The CDR3 DNA follows: TGCGCCAGCAGCTTGGGGACATCCCCGAGGGAGACCCAGTACTTC. It codes for CASSLGTSPRETQYF.